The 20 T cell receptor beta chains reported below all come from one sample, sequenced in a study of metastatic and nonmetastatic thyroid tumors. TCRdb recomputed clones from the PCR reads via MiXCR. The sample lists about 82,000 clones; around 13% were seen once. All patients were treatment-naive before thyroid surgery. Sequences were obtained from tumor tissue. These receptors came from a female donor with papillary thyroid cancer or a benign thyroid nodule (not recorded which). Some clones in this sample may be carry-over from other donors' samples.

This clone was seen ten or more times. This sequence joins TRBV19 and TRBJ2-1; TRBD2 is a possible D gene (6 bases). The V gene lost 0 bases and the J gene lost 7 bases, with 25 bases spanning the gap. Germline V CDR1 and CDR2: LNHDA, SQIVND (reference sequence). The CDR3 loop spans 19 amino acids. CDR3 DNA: TGTGCCAGTAGTATAGATCCGGGCTCTTCCGGGGGACGGTGGAATGAGCAGTTCTTC. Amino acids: CASSIDPGSSGGRWNEQFF.

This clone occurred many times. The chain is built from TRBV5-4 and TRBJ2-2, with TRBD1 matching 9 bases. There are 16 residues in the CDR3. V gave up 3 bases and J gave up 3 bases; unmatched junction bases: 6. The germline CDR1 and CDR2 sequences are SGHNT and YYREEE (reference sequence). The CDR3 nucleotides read TGTGCCAGCAGCTGGAAACAGGGGGCTTACACCGGGGAGCTGTTTTTT. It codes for CASSWKQGAYTGELFF. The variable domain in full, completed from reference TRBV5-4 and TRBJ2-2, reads ETGVTQSPTHLIKTRGQQVTLRCSSQSGHNTVSWYQQALGQGPQFIFQYYREEENGRGNFPPRFSGLQFPNYSSELNVNALELDDSALYLCASSWKQGAYTGELFFGEGSRLTVL.

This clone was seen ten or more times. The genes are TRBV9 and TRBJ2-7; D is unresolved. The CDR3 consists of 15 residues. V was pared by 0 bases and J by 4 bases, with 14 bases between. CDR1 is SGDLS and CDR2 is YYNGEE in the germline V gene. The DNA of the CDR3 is TGTGCCAGCAGCGTAGCGAGCACGGCCCGATACGAGCAGTACTTC. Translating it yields CASSVASTARYEQYF.

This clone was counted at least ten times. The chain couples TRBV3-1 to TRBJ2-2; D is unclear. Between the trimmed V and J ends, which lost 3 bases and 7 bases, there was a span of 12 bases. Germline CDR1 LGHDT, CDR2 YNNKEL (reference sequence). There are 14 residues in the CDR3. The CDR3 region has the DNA TGTGCCAGCAGCCAGCTTAGTCTTCACGGGGAGCTGTTTTTT. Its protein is CASSQLSLHGELFF.

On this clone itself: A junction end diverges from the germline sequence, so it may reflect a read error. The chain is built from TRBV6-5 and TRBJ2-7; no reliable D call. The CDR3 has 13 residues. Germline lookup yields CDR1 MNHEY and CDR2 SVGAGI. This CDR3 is CAISYSRVDEQYF. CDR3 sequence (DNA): TGTGCCATCAGTTACTCTCGGGTGGACGAGCAGTACTTC.

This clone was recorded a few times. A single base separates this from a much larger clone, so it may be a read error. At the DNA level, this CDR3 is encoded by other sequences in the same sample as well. The CDR3 sequence: CASSIGTGPGELFF. CDR3 nucleotide sequence: TGTGCCAGTAGTATAGGTACAGGGCCCGGGGAGCTGTTTTTT. V usage is TRBV19 and J usage is TRBJ2-2, with a tentative D call TRBD1 (6 bases). From germline, CDR1 is LNHDA and CDR2 SQIVND (reference sequence). V was trimmed by 1 base and J by 6 bases, leaving 9 bases between them. The CDR3 consists of 14 residues.

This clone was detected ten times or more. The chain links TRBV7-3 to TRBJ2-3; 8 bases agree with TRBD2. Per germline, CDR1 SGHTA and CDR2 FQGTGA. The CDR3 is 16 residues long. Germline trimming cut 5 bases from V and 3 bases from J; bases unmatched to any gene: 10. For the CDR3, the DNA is TGTGCCAGCAGCCCAACAAGAGCGGGAGCGACAGATACGCAGTATTTT. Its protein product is CASSPTRAGATDTQYF.

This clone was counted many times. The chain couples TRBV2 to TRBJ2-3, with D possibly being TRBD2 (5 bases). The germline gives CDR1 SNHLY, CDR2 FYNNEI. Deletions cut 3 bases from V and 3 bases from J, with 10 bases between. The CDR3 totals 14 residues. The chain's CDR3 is CASSDPGTTDTQYF. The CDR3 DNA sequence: TGTGCCAGCAGTGATCCGGGAACAACAGATACGCAGTATTTT.

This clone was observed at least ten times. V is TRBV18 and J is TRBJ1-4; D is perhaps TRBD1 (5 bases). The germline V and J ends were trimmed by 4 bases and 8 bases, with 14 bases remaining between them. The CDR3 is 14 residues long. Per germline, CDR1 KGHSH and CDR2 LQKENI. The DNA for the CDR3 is TGTGCCAGCTCACTGGAGGGGTGGAGAGAAAAACTGTTTTTT. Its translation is CASSLEGWREKLFF.

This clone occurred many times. CDR3 loop: CASSGVLAGSTDTQYF. CDR3 coding DNA: TGTGCCAGCAGCGGGGTACTAGCGGGAAGCACAGATACGCAGTATTTT. The V call is TRBV7-9, the J call TRBJ2-3; TRBD2 matches at 10 bases. The CDR3 totals 16 residues. CDR1 and CDR2 from the germline V gene are SEHNR and FQNEAQ (reference sequence). Trimming cost V 5 bases and J 0 bases; bases outside gene matches: 5.

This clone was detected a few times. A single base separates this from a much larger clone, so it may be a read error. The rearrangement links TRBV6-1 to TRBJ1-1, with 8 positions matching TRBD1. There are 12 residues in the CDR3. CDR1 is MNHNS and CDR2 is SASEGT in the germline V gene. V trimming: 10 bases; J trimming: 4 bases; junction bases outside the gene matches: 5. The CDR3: CAIRGLGTEAFF. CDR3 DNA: TGTGCCATCAGGGGGCTCGGCACTGAAGCTTTCTTT.

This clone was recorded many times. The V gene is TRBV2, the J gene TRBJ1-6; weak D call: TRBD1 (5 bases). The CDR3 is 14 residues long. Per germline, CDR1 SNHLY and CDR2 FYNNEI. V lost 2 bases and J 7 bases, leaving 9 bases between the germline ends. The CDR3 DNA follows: TGTGCCAGCAGTGAACTAACAGGAAATTCACCCCTCCACTTT. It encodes CASSELTGNSPLHF.

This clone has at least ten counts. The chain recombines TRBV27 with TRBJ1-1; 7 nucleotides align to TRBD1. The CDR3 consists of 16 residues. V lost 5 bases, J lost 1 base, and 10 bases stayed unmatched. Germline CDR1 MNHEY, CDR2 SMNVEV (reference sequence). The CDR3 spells CASSRRGDSRNTEAFF. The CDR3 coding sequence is TGTGCCAGCAGTCGCCGGGGGGACAGCCGGAACACTGAAGCTTTCTTT.

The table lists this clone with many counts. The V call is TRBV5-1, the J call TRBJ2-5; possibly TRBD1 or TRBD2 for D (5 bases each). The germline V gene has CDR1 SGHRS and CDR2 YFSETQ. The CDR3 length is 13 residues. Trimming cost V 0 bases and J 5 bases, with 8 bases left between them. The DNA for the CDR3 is TGCGCCAGCAGCTTGGGGGGCGGGGAGACCCAGTACTTC. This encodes CASSLGGGETQYF.

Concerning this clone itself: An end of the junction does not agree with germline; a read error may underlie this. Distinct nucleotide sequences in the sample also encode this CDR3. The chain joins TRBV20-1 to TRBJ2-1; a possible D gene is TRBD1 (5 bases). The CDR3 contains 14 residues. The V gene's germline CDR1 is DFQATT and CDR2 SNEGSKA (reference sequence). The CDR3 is CTLVPMGPRNEQLF. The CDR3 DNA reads TGCACCCTCGTTCCCATGGGGCCGCGGAATGAGCAGCTCTTC.

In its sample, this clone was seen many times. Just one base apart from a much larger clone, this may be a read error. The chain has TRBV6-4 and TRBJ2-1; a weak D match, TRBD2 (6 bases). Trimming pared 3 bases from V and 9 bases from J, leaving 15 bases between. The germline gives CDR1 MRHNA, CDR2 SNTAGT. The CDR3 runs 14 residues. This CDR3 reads CASSEDIGSAEQFF. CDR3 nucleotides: TGTGCCAGCAGTGAGGACATCGGGAGTGCTGAGCAGTTCTTC.

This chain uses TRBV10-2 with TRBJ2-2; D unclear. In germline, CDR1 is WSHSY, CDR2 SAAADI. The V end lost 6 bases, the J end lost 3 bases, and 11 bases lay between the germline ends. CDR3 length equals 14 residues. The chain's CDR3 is CASRRHGYTGELFF. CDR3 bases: TGCGCCAGCAGAAGACACGGGTACACCGGGGAGCTGTTTTTT.

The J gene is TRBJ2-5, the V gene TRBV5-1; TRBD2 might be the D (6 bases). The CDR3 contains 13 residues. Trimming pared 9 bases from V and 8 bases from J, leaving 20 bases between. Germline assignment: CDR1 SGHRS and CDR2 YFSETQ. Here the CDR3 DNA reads TGCGCCATCATCTCCGGATCGGGGGATACCCAGTACTTC. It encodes CAIISGSGDTQYF.

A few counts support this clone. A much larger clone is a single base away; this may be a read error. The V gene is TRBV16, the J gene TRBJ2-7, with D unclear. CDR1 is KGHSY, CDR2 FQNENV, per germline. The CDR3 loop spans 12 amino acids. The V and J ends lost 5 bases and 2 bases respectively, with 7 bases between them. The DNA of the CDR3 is TGTGCCAGCAGCTGTACGGCCTACGAGCAGTACTTC. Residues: CASSCTAYEQYF.

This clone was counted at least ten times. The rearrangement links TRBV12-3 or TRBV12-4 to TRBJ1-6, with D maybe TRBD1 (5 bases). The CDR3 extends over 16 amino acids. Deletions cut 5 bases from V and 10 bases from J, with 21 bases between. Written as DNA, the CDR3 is TGTGCCAGCAGTCCCGGAGGGCGATTGGGGGGGTCACCCCTCCACTTT. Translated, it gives CASSPGGRLGGSPLHF.